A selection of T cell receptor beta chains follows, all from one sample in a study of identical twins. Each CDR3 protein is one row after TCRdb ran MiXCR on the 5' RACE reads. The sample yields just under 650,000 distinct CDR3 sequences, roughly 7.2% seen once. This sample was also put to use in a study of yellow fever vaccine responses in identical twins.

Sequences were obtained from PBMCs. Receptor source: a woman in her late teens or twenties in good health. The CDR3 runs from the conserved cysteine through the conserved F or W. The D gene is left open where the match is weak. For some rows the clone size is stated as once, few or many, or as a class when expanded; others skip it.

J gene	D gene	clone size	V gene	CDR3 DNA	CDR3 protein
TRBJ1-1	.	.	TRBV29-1	TGCAGCGTTGGACAAACTATGAACACTGAAGCTTTCTTT	CSVGQTMNTEAFF
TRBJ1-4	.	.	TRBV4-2	TGTGCCAGCAGCCAAGATCCTACCAGGGAGATTAACGAAAAACTGTTTTTT	CASSQDPTREINEKLFF
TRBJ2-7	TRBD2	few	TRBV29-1	TGCAGCGTTGTATACAGCGGGGACTACGAGCAGTACTTC	CSVVYSGDYEQYF
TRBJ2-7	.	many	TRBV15	TGTGCCACCAGCAGAGACAGCTACGAGCAGTACTTC	CATSRDSYEQYF
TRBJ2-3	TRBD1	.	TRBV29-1	TGCAGCGTCGCCGGGACAGCCTTGGGCACAGATACGCAGTATTTT	CSVAGTALGTDTQYF
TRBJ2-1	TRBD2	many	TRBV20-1	TGCAGTGCTAGCCCAGCGGGGGACAATGAGCAGTTCTTC	CSASPAGDNEQFF
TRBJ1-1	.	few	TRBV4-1	TGCGCCAGCAGCCATAGGCCGACTGAAGCTTTCTTT	CASSHRPTEAFF
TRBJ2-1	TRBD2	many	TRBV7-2	TGTGCCAGCAGCACAGGACTAGCGGGGGGGGTTGAGCAGTTCTTC	CASSTGLAGGVEQFF
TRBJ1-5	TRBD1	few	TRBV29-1	TGCAGCGTTAAAGGACAGGGGGCCGGTCAGCCCCAGCATTTT	CSVKGQGAGQPQHF
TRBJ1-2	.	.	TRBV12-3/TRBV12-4	TGTGCCAGCAGCTCCAACTCTGGCTACACCTTC	CASSSNSGYTF
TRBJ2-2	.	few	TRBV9	TGTGCCAGCAGCGTAGCTTCATCCGGGGAGCTGTTTTTT	CASSVASSGELFF
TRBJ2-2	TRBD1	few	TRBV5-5	TGTGCCAGCAGCTTGGGACAGGGGGACGCTAAGGGGGAGCTGTTTTTT	CASSLGQGDAKGELFF
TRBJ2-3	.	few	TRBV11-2	TGTGCCAGCAGCTTATTAGGGGTACGGGCAGATACGCAGTATTTT	CASSLLGVRADTQYF
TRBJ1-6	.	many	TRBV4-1	TGCGCCAGCAGCCAGACGGGGGGGTCACCCCTCCACTTT	CASSQTGGSPLHF
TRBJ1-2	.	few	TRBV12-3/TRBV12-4	TGTGCCAGCAGTTTAGACGGTAAAGGAGGTGGCTACACCTTC	CASSLDGKGGGYTF
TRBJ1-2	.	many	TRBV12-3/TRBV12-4	TGTGCCAGCAGTTGGGGCGACTATGGCTACACCTTC	CASSWGDYGYTF
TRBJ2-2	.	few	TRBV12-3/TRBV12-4	TGTGCCAGCAGGACCCGGTCAACCGGGGAGCTGTTTTTT	CASRTRSTGELFF
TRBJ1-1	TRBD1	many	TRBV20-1	TGCAGTGCTAAGATGTGGGGACAGGGGAACACTGAAGCTTTCTTT	CSAKMWGQGNTEAFF
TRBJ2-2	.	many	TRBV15	TGTGCCACCGCGAGAGAGCGGGCAGGGAGCACCGGGGAGCTGTTTTTT	CATARERAGSTGELFF
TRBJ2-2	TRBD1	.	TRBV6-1	TGTGCCAGCAGGCTTCAGACAGGGAAGGGGGAGCTGTTTTTT	CASRLQTGKGELFF
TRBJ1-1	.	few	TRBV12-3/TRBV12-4	TGTGCCAGCAGTCCGGGATGGGGCACTGAAGCTTTCTTT	CASSPGWGTEAFF
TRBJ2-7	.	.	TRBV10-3	TGTGCCATCAGTGCAACTTACGAGCAGTACTTC	CAISATYEQYF
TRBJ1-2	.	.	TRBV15	TGTGCCACCAGCAGAGATAGCGGCTTCTTTGGCTACACCTTC	CATSRDSGFFGYTF
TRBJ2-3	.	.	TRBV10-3	TGTGCCACCCACAGGGACCCTAGCACAGATACGCAGTATTTT	CATHRDPSTDTQYF
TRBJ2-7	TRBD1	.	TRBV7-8	TGTGCCAGCATCGCCGACAGGGGGATACTCTACGAGCAGTACTTC	CASIADRGILYEQYF
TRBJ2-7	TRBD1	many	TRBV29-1	TGCAGCGCCGGGACAGGGTCCTACGAGCAGTACTTC	CSAGTGSYEQYF
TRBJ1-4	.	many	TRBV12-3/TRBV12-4	TGTGCCAGCAGTTCAGGGATGAGAGATGAAAAACTGTTTTTT	CASSSGMRDEKLFF
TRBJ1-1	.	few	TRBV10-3	TGTGCCATCTCAGGGGCGTTCGACACTGAAGCTTTCTTT	CAISGAFDTEAFF
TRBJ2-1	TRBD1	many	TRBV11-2	TGTGCCAGCAGCTTAGACCCACAGGGGGCAGGTAATGAGCAGTTCTTC	CASSLDPQGAGNEQFF
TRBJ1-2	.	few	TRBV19	TGTGCCAGTAGAGAGCAGGGATTGGATGGCTACACCTTC	CASREQGLDGYTF
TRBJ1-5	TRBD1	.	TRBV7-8	TGTGCCAGCAGCTCGACAGGGGCCTGGGGCAATCAGCCCCAGCATTTT	CASSSTGAWGNQPQHF
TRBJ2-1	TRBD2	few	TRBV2	TGTGCCAGCAGTGCCGGAGTAGCGGGGACATCCTACATTGAGCAGTTCTTC	CASSAGVAGTSYIEQFF
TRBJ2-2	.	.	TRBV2	TGTGCCAGTAAAGGGTCGCCGGGGCCCGGGGAGCTGTTTTTT	CASKGSPGPGELFF
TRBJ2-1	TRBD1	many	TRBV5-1	TGCGCCAGCAGCTTAGGGACAGGCCTTTACAATGAGCAGTTCTTC	CASSLGTGLYNEQFF
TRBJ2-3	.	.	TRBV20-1	TGCAGTGCTCCGGACAGCGAAAGCACAGATACGCAGTATTTT	CSAPDSESTDTQYF
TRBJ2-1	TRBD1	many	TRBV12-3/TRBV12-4	TGTGCCAGCACCCCCGGACAGGGGGCGTCTGAGCAGTTCTTC	CASTPGQGASEQFF
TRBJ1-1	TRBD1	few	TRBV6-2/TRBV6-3	TGTGCCAGCAGGTATACAGGGGATTATGAAGCTTTCTTT	CASRYTGDYEAFF
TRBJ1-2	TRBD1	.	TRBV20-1	TGCAGTGCTAGTACCGGGTCAGGGGGATTGATTGGCTACACCTTC	CSASTGSGGLIGYTF
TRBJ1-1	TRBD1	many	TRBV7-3	TGTGCCAGCAGCTCTAGCGGACAGGGGAACACTGAAGCTTTCTTT	CASSSSGQGNTEAFF
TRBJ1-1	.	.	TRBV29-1	TGCAGCGTTGAGTCCCGGGGACGGAACACTGAAGCTTTCTTT	CSVESRGRNTEAFF
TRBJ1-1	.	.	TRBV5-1	TGCGCCAGCAGCTTGGATGGGGTCGGAGCTTTCTTT	CASSLDGVGAFF
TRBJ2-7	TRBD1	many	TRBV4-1	TGCGCCAGCAGCCGGGACAGGGGAACCTACGAGCAGTACTTC	CASSRDRGTYEQYF
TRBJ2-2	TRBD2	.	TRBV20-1	TGCTGTGCTTCTCCGGGACTAGCGGGGAGGTACACCGGGGAGCTGTTTTTT	CCASPGLAGRYTGELFF
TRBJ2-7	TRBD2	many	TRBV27	TGTGCCAGCAGTAAGCTTGCGGGAGGGGGCGAGCAGTACTTC	CASSKLAGGGEQYF
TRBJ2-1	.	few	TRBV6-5	TGTGCCAGCAGTTCCGAACAACGTACGAATGAGCAGTTCTTC	CASSSEQRTNEQFF